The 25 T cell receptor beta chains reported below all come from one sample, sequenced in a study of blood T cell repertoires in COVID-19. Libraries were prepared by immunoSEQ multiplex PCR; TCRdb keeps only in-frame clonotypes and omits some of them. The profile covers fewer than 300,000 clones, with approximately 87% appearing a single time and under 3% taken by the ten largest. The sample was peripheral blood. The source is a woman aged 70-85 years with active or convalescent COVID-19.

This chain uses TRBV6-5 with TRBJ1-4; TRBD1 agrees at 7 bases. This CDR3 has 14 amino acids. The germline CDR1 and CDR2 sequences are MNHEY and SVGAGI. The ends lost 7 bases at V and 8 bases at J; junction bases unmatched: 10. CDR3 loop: CASIQGGEREKLFF. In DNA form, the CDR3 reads TGTGCCAGCATTCAAGGGGGCGAGAGAGAAAAACTGTTTTTT.

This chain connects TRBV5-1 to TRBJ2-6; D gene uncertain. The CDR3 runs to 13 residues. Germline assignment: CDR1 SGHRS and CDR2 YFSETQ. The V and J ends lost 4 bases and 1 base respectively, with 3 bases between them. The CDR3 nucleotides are TGCGCCAGCAGCGAGTCTGGGGCCAACGTCCTGACTTTC. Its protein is CASSESGANVLTF. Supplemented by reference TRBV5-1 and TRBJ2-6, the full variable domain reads KAGVTQTPRYLIKTRGQQVTLSCSPISGHRSVSWYQQTPGQGLQFLFEYFSETQRNKGNFPGRFSGRQFSNSRSEMNVSTLELGDSALYLCASSESGANVLTFGAGSRLTVL.

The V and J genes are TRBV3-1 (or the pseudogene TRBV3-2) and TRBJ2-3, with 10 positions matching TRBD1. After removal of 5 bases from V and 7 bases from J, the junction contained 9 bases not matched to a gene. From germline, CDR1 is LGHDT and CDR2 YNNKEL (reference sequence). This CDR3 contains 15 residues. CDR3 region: CASSSTGGGGNTQYF. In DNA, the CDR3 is TGTGCCAGCAGCTCGACAGGGGGCGGGGGAAATACGCAGTATTTT.

The DNA of the CDR3 is TGTGCCAGCAAATCACAGGGGGCCCGAGACACTGAAGCTTTCTTT. This encodes CASKSQGARDTEAFF. The V gene is TRBV5-8, the J gene TRBJ1-1, with TRBD1 matching over 9 bases. In germline, CDR1 is SGHTS, CDR2 YDEGEE. V shed 6 bases and J 3 bases; nucleotides not matched to a gene: 9. The CDR3 is 15 amino acids. The complete variable domain, with remaining parts taken from reference TRBV5-8 and TRBJ1-1, reads EAGVTQSPTHLIKTRGQQATLRCSPISGHTSVYWYQQALGLGLQFLLWYDEGEERNRGNFPPRFSGRQFPNYSSELNVNALELEDSALYLCASKSQGARDTEAFFGQGTRLTVV.

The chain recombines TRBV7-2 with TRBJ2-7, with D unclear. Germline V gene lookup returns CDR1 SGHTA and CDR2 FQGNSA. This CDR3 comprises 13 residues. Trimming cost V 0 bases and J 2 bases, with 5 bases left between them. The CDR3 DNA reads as TGTGCCAGCAGCTTAGCGGCCACCTACGAGCAGTACTTC. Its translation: CASSLAATYEQYF.

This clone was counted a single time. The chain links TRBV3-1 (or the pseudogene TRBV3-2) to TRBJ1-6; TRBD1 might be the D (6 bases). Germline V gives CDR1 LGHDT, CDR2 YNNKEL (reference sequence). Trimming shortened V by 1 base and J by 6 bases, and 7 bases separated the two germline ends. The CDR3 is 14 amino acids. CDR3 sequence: CASSQVGGNSPLHF. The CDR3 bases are TGTGCCAGCAGCCAAGTAGGGGGTAATTCACCCCTCCACTTT.

The CDR3 sequence is CASSPRGKYTEAFF. The CDR3, as DNA: TGTGCCAGCAGCCCAAGGGGGAAATACACTGAAGCTTTCTTT. The chain uses TRBV21-1 and TRBJ1-1; the table's D call, TRBD1, was not checked against the DNA. TRBV21-1 constitutes a pseudogene. The CDR3 consists of 14 residues.

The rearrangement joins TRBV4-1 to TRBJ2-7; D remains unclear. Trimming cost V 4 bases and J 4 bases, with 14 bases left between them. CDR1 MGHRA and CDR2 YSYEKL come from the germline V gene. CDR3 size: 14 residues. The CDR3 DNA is TGCGCCAGCAGCCGGGTGCAGCGAAGTTACGAGCAGTACTTC. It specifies CASSRVQRSYEQYF.

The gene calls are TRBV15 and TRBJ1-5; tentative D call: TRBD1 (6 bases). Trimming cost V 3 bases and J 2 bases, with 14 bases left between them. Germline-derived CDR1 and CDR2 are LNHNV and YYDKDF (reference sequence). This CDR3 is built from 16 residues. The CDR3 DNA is TGTGCCACCAGCAGCACCAGGGGTACGGGCAATCAGCCCCAGCATTTT. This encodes CATSSTRGTGNQPQHF.

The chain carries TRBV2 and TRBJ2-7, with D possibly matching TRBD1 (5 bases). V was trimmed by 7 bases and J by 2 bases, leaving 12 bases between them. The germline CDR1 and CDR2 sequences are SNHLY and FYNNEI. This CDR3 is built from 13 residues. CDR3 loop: CASTRLGAYEQYF. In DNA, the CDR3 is TGTGCCAGCACGCGGTTAGGGGCCTACGAGCAGTACTTC.

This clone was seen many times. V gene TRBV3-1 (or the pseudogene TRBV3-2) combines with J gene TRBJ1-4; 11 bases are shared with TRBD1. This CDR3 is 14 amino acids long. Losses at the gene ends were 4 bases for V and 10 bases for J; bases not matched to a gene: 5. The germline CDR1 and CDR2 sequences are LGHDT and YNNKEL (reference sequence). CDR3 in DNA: TGTGCCAGCAGCCCCCGGGACAGGGGGGGAAAACTGTTTTTT. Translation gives CASSPRDRGGKLFF.

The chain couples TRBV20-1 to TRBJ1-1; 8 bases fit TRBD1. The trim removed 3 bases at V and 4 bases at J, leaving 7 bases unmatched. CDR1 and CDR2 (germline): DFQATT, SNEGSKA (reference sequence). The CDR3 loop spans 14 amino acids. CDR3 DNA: TGCAGTGCTAGTTTGGGGACAGGAGTCACTGAAGCTTTCTTT. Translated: CSASLGTGVTEAFF.

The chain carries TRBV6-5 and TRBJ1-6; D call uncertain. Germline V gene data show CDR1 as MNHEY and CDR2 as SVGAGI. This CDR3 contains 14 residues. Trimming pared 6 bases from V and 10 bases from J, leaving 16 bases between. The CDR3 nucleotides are TGTGCCAGCAGGGAGGGAGCGGGAATCTCACCCCTCCACTTT. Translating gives CASREGAGISPLHF.

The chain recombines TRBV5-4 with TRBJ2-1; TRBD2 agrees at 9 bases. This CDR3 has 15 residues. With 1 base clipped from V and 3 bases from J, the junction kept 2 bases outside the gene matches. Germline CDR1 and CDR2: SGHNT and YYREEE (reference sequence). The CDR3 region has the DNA TGTGCCAGCAGCTTGACTAGCGGGCACTACAATGAGCAGTTCTTC. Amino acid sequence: CASSLTSGHYNEQFF.

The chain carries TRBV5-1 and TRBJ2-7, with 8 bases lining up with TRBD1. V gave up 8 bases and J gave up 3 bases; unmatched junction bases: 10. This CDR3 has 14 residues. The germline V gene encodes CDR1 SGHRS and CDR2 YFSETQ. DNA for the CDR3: TGCGCCAGTCGACAGGGGATAGGCTTCTACGAGCAGTACTTC. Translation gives CASRQGIGFYEQYF.

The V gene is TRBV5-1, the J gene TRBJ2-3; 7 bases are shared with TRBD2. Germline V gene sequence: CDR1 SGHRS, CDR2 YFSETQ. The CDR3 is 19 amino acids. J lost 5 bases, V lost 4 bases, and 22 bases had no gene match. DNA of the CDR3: TGCGCCAGCAGCCCCGGGGGGAGCCGGGGCGCGGGAAGAGGAGATACGCAGTATTTT. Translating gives CASSPGGSRGAGRGDTQYF.

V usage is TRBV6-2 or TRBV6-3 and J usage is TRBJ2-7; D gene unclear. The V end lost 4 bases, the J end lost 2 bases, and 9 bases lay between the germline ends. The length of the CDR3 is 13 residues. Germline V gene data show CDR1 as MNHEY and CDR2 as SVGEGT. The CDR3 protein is CASSSTPPYEQYF. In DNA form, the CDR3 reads TGTGCCAGCAGTTCCACTCCTCCCTACGAGCAGTACTTC.

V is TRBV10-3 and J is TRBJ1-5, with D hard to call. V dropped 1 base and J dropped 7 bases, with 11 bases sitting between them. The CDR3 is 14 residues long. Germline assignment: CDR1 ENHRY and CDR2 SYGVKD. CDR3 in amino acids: CAISEYEMRQPQHF. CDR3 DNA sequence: TGTGCCATCAGTGAGTATGAGATGAGGCAGCCCCAGCATTTT.

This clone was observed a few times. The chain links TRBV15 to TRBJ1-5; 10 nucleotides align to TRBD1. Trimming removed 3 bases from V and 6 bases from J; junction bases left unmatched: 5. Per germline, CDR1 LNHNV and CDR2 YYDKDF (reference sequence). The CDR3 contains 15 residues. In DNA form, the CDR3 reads TGTGCCACCAGCAGTTCCGGGACAGGGGTTCAGCCCCAGCATTTT. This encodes CATSSSGTGVQPQHF.

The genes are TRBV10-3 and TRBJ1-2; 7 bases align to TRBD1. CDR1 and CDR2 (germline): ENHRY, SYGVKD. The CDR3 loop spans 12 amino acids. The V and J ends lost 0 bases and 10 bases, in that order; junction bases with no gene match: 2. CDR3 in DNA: TGTGCCATCAGTGAGTCTGACAGGGTCTACACCTTC. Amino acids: CAISESDRVYTF.

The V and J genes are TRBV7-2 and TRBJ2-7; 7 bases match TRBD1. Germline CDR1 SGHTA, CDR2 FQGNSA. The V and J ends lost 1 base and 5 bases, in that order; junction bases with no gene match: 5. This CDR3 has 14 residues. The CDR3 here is CASSLVQGLNEQYF. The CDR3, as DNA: TGTGCCAGCAGCTTAGTACAGGGGTTAAACGAGCAGTACTTC. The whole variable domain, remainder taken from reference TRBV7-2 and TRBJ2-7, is GAGVSQSPSNKVTEKGKDVELRCDPISGHTALYWYRQSLGQGLEFLIYFQGNSAPDKSGLPSDRFSAERTGGSVSTLTIQRTQQEDSAVYLCASSLVQGLNEQYFGPGTRLTVT.

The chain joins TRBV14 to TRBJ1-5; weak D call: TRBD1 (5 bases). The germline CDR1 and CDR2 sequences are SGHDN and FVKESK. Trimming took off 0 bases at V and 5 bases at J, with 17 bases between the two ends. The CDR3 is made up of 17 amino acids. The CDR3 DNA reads TGTGCCAGCAGCCAAGATAGGGAAAGACAGACCTATCAGCCCCAGCATTTT. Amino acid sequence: CASSQDRERQTYQPQHF.

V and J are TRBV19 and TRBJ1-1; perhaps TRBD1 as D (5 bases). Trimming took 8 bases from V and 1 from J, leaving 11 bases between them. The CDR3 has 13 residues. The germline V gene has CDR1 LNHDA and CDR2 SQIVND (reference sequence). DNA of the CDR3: TGTGCCAGTTTTAAAGGACAGAACACTGAAGCTTTCTTT. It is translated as CASFKGQNTEAFF.

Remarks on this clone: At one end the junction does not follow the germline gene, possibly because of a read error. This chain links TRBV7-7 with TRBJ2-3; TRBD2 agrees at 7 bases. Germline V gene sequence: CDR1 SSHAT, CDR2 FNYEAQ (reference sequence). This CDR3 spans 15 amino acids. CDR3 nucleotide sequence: TGTGCTAGCAGCCCCGAGGGACTACAGACAGATACGCAGTATTTT. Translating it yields CASSPEGLQTDTQYF.

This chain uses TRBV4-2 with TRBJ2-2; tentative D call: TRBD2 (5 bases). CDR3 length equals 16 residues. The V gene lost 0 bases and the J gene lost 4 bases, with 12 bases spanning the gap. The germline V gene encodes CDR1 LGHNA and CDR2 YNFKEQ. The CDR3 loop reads CASSQDYGLGTGELFF. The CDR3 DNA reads TGTGCCAGCAGCCAAGACTACGGACTGGGCACCGGGGAGCTGTTTTTT.